This T cell receptor (beta chain) is from a study of OX40 agonist ivuxolimab in advanced cancers. Trimming cost V 6 bases and J 2 bases; bases outside gene matches: 3. Germline V gene lookup returns CDR1 MNHNS and CDR2 SASEGT. The CDR3 contains 14 residues. Some clones are missing from TCRdb's copy, which holds only in-frame ones; the method was immunoSEQ multiplex PCR. The repertoire holds 45,000 to 65,000 clones, with 70% to 90% as singletons. Notes on this clone: The same CDR3 can be traced to other DNA sequences in this sample.

Sequences were derived from CD4+ or CD8+ T cells sorted from blood, sampled in a trial of the OX40 agonist ivuxolimab. This sequence joins TRBV6-1 and TRBJ1-5, with 8 bases fitting TRBD1. The source of this sequence is an adult with an advanced solid tumor such as melanoma, head and neck, liver or kidney cancer. The CDR3 is CASRETGGNQPQHF. The CDR3 coding sequence is TGTGCCAGCAGAGAGACAGGGGGCAATCAGCCCCAGCATTTT.